Listed below are T cell receptor beta chains from one sample, sequenced in a study of cytomegalovirus exposure and HLA in healthy donors. Produced via immunoSEQ multiplex PCR; TCRdb's table is partial and in-frame only. The data contain about 150,000 clones, 63% of them seen just once; the ten biggest clones take up around 7.1%. Sequencing used PBMCs. The receptors stem from a woman aged 60-75 years in good health and CMV-seropositive. Both conserved end residues are trimmed from each CDR3.

j_gene | v_gene | CDR3aa
TRBJ1-2 | TRBV7-8 | ASSPRDRGDYGYT
TRBJ2-3 | TRBV18 | ASSPADSADTQY
TRBJ2-3 | TRBV4-2 | ASSLTGPEGTQY
TRBJ2-7 | TRBV28 | ATGTGPYEQY
TRBJ2-7 | TRBV5-1 | ASSLQGPTEQY
TRBJ2-1 | TRBV7-9 | ASSRYGTGVNEQF
TRBJ2-1 | TRBV7-3 | ASSLVGGTDGANEQF
TRBJ2-7 | TRBV6-5 | ASSTPGEQY
TRBJ1-1 | TRBV30 | AWSVSNTEAF
TRBJ2-1 | TRBV5-4 | ASSLGGLAGEREQF
TRBJ2-2 | TRBV6-1 | ASSELLNTGELF
TRBJ2-4 | TRBV7-2 | ASSGDVVGKNIQY
TRBJ1-1 | TRBV29-1 | SVAGPTDLSPKS
TRBJ2-7 | TRBV4-1 | ASSQTGSGSYEQY
TRBJ2-1 | TRBV29-1 | SVGDRGQAYNEQF
TRBJ2-3 | TRBV7-2 | ASSLARRGDTQY
TRBJ1-5 | TRBV14 | ASSSQGDQPQH
TRBJ1-1 | TRBV18 | ASSPQGGENTEAF
TRBJ2-5 | TRBV6-5 | ASSRLGSQETQY
TRBJ2-5 | TRBV11-2 | ASRPTPGTLTQETQY
TRBJ1-1 | TRBV2 | ASSGTGQGEAF
TRBJ2-7 | TRBV12-5 | ASGLALTGASNEQY
TRBJ2-2 | TRBV29-1 | SVPGTSGRAGELF
TRBJ2-3 | TRBV7-9 | ASSFYTDTQY
TRBJ2-7 | TRBV9 | ASSVGVTGHYEQY
TRBJ2-7 | TRBV9 | ASSVVGGHEQY
TRBJ2-2 | TRBV27 | ASRAEAGELF
TRBJ2-7 | TRBV5-4 | ASSFSGSYEQY
TRBJ1-2 | TRBV28 | ASSLAETGNYGYT
TRBJ2-7 | TRBV18 | ASSPTLPPSSYEQY
TRBJ1-3 | TRBV19 | ASSFEGGRKLGNTIY
TRBJ2-3 | TRBV7-8 | ASSLDPGGSTDTQY
TRBJ2-3 | TRBV18 | ASSPQSTDTQY
TRBJ2-7 | TRBV5-1 | ASSLGTGGPDEQY
TRBJ2-3 | TRBV18 | ASSYLGRRDTQY
TRBJ2-1 | TRBV10-1 | ASSRDRAYEQF
TRBJ2-1 | TRBV9 | ASSFGTSSQNEQF
TRBJ1-1 | TRBV27 | ASSLGATEAF
TRBJ1-2 | TRBV7-9 | ASSFGQGASGYT
TRBJ2-7 | TRBV28 | ASIRTSPYEQY
TRBJ1-2 | TRBV4-2 | ASSHDWDYGYT
TRBJ2-7 | TRBV27 | ASSLRGLHEQY
TRBJ2-1 | TRBV7-2 | ASSFSGTTYNEQF
TRBJ2-3 | TRBV10-3 | AIGTSGSSTDTQY
TRBJ2-7 | TRBV29-1 | SVESGGDYEQY
TRBJ2-1 | TRBV7-3 | ASSLTPETLTSKQF
TRBJ2-2 | TRBV11-2 | ASSLARERAGELF
TRBJ2-3 | TRBV18 | ASSPLSPTSTDTQY
TRBJ1-2 | TRBV19 | ASSIARVEGYT
TRBJ2-1 | TRBV7-3 | ASSASSGSYNEQF
TRBJ1-5 | TRBV6-6 | ASRRGVQPQH
TRBJ1-5 | TRBV5-8 | ASSFGENQPQH